These 30 T cell receptor beta chains share one sample of origin, sequenced in a study of blood T cell repertoires in COVID-19. Assay: immunoSEQ multiplex PCR; the TCRdb copy retains only in-frame clones and omits some. The sample has a few hundred thousand clones; around 87% are singletons. The source material was peripheral blood. These receptors all come from a human donor in a cohort sampled during active COVID-19.

The chain has TRBV10-3 and TRBJ1-6; 7 bases match TRBD1. Germline CDR1 ENHRY, CDR2 SYGVKD. The V gene end was trimmed by 3 bases and the J gene end by 7 bases; junction bases not matched to a gene: 3. This CDR3 is built from 14 residues. The CDR3 sequence: CAISDGTANSPLHF. The CDR3 coding sequence is TGTGCCATCAGTGATGGGACAGCCAATTCACCCCTCCACTTT.

V usage is TRBV5-1 and J usage is TRBJ2-2; D is uncertain. From germline, CDR1 is SGHRS and CDR2 YFSETQ. This CDR3 region has 15 residues. Trimming removed 0 bases at V and 0 bases at J, with 6 bases between. The CDR3 region is CASSLDGSNTGELFF. The DNA of the CDR3 is TGCGCCAGCAGCTTGGACGGTTCGAACACCGGGGAGCTGTTTTTT.

The rearrangement uses TRBV14 and TRBJ2-1; TRBD2 agrees at 12 bases. There are 18 residues in the CDR3. J was trimmed by 7 bases and V by 2 bases; bases with no gene match: 12. Germline assignment: CDR1 SGHDN and CDR2 FVKESK. The CDR3, as DNA: TGTGCCAGCAGCCAATTACTAGCGGGGGGCCTTCGGGCGAATGAGCAGTTCTTC. Residues: CASSQLLAGGLRANEQFF.

The chain is built from TRBV10-3 and TRBJ1-1, with TRBD1 identical over 9 bases. Germline CDR1 reads ENHRY; CDR2 reads SYGVKD. This CDR3 has 15 residues. Trimming removed 0 bases from V and 4 bases from J; junction bases left unmatched: 3. The CDR3 bases are TGTGCCATCAGTGAGTCACAGGGGGCGACCACTGAAGCTTTCTTT. Translation: CAISESQGATTEAFF.

CDR3 amino acids: CASSDGTSTDTQYF. The CDR3 DNA is TGTGCCAGCAGCGACGGGACTAGCACAGATACGCAGTATTTT. This sequence joins TRBV9 and TRBJ2-3, with D tentatively TRBD2 (6 bases). The V end was cut by 3 bases, the J end by 0 bases, with 8 bases between. Germline V lookup: CDR1 SGDLS, CDR2 YYNGEE. The CDR3 sequence is 14 residues long.

The gene calls are TRBV7-2 and TRBJ1-5; D gene unclear. Germline assignment: CDR1 SGHTA and CDR2 FQGNSA. There are 15 residues in the CDR3. V lost 0 bases to trimming and J lost 3 bases, with 9 bases between them. CDR3 loop: CASSLASRFNQPQHF. CDR3 bases: TGTGCCAGCAGCTTAGCCTCTCGGTTCAATCAGCCCCAGCATTTT.

There are a few counts of this clone. A read error is possible here, since a much larger clone lies one base away. The chain combines TRBV11-2 with TRBJ2-7; D call uncertain. Germline CDR1 reads SGHAT; CDR2 reads FQNNGV. Trimming pared 4 bases from V and 2 bases from J, leaving 3 bases between. This CDR3 contains 11 residues. CDR3 protein: CASSYTYEQYF. The CDR3, as DNA: TGTGCCAGCAGCTACACCTACGAGCAGTACTTC.

The chain uses TRBV27 and TRBJ1-5; 10 bases match TRBD1. The germline CDR1 and CDR2 sequences are MNHEY and SMNVEV (reference sequence). V trimming: 6 bases; J trimming: 0 bases; junction bases outside the gene matches: 8. This CDR3 has 17 amino acids. The CDR3 region has the DNA TGTGCCAGCAGCCGGACAGGGGGGGGCTATAGCAATCAGCCCCAGCATTTT. Its translation is CASSRTGGGYSNQPQHF.

J is TRBJ2-1 and V is TRBV5-4; TRBD2 aligns across 8 bases. V lost 5 bases and J lost 6; bases outside the gene matches: 4. This CDR3 has 13 amino acids. Per germline, CDR1 SGHNT and CDR2 YYREEE (reference sequence). CDR3 residues: CASSSAGGNEQFF. CDR3 sequence (DNA): TGTGCCAGCAGTTCCGCGGGGGGCAATGAGCAGTTCTTC.

J is TRBJ1-3 and V is TRBV10-3; no clear D gene. The CDR3 runs to 15 residues. The V gene lost 8 bases and the J gene lost 0 bases, with 14 bases spanning the gap. Germline V CDR1 and CDR2: ENHRY, SYGVKD. In DNA form, the CDR3 reads TGTGCCATCCGCGAGGGCTTAAACTCTGGAAACACCATATATTTT. This encodes CAIREGLNSGNTIYF.

V gene TRBV27 combines with J gene TRBJ1-2, with TRBD1 identical over 9 bases. Germline values: CDR1 MNHEY, CDR2 SMNVEV (reference sequence). Trimming removed 5 bases from V and 4 bases from J; junction bases left unmatched: 14. This CDR3 spans 17 amino acids. CDR3 amino acids: CASSGGTGRDERYGYTF. CDR3 coding DNA: TGTGCCAGCAGTGGGGGGACAGGGAGAGACGAACGCTATGGCTACACCTTC.

This sequence joins TRBV19 and TRBJ1-1; 10 bases fit TRBD1. The CDR3 totals 15 residues. Trimming cost V 0 bases and J 9 bases; bases outside gene matches: 7. Germline V gives CDR1 LNHDA, CDR2 SQIVND (reference sequence). The CDR3 region has the DNA TGTGCCAGTAGTATAGATGACAGGGGGCTGGGGAAAGCTTTCTTT. Encoded protein: CASSIDDRGLGKAFF.

The chain carries TRBV5-1 and TRBJ2-7; weak D call: TRBD2 (7 bases). The CDR3 runs 17 residues. Germline values: CDR1 SGHRS, CDR2 YFSETQ. The V end lost 0 bases, the J end lost 1 base, and 17 bases lay between the germline ends. CDR3 amino acids: CASSLAGGGSFSYEQYF. Written as DNA, the CDR3 is TGCGCCAGCAGCTTGGCAGGCGGGGGCTCATTTTCCTACGAGCAGTACTTC. The full variable domain, rest sourced from reference TRBV5-1 and TRBJ2-7, is KAGVTQTPRYLIKTRGQQVTLSCSPISGHRSVSWYQQTPGQGLQFLFEYFSETQRNKGNFPGRFSGRQFSNSRSEMNVSTLELGDSALYLCASSLAGGGSFSYEQYFGPGTRLTVT.

The J gene is TRBJ2-6, the V gene TRBV11-2, with a tentative D call TRBD1 (6 bases). The CDR3 contains 15 residues. CDR1 SGHAT and CDR2 FQNNGV come from the germline V gene. Trimming removed 6 bases at V and 2 bases at J, with 11 bases between. CDR3 coding DNA: TGTGCCAGCAGATCCCCAGGGGCTGGGGCCAACGTCCTGACTTTC. Amino acid sequence: CASRSPGAGANVLTF. The complete variable domain, with remaining parts taken from reference TRBV11-2 and TRBJ2-6, reads EAGVAQSPRYKIIEKRQSVAFWCNPISGHATLYWYQQILGQGPKLLIQFQNNGVVDDSQLPKDRFSAERLKGVDSTLKIQPAKLEDSAVYLCASRSPGAGANVLTFGAGSRLTVL.

The chain uses TRBV19 and TRBJ2-1; 10 nucleotides align to TRBD2. V lost 3 bases, J lost 8 bases, and 4 bases stayed unmatched. CDR1 is LNHDA, CDR2 SQIVND, per germline (reference sequence). This CDR3 spans 14 amino acids. CDR3 DNA: TGTGCCAGTAGTATTTTAAGCGGGAGGGATGAGCAGTTCTTC. Translation: CASSILSGRDEQFF.

J is TRBJ2-1 and V is TRBV30; the D is unclear. CDR3 length equals 11 residues. Trimming removed 1 base at V and 6 bases at J, with 4 bases between. Germline V gives CDR1 GTSNPN, CDR2 SVGIG (reference sequence). In DNA form, the CDR3 reads TGTGCCTGGAGTGCCTCCAATGAGCAGTTCTTC. It is translated as CAWSASNEQFF.

This clone was picked up a small number of times. The chain has TRBV9 and TRBJ1-6, with 7 positions matching TRBD1. The V and J ends lost 3 bases and 7 bases, in that order; junction bases with no gene match: 7. Germline V lookup: CDR1 SGDLS, CDR2 YYNGEE. This CDR3 contains 15 residues. The CDR3 bases are TGTGCCAGCAGCGGCTCCGGGACAGAGAATTCACCCCTCCACTTT. This gives the protein CASSGSGTENSPLHF.

This clone occurred once. V usage is TRBV5-4 and J usage is TRBJ2-1, with D possibly matching TRBD1 (5 bases). The V gene lost 0 bases and the J gene lost 7 bases, with 14 bases spanning the gap. The length of the CDR3 is 15 residues. Germline CDR1 reads SGHNT; CDR2 reads YYREEE (reference sequence). CDR3: CASSLDGHDRNEQFF. The CDR3 nucleotides read TGTGCCAGCAGCTTGGACGGGCACGACAGAAATGAGCAGTTCTTC.

This clone has just a few counts. The chain combines TRBV6-5 with TRBJ1-2; TRBD1 agrees at 9 bases. Germline CDR1 is MNHEY and CDR2 is SVGAGI. CDR3 length: 14 amino acids. Trimming took 5 bases from V and 5 from J; bases not matched to a gene: 6. The CDR3 nucleotides are TGTGCCAGCAGTCGGGGGGACAGGGTGTATGGCTACACCTTC. Its translation: CASSRGDRVYGYTF.

The chain is built from TRBV18 and TRBJ1-1, with D uncertain. Germline CDR1 KGHSH, CDR2 LQKENI. The CDR3 is 14 residues long. Trimming removed 4 bases from V and 3 bases from J, with 12 bases in between. Here the CDR3 reads CASSLFGEYTEAFF. The CDR3 DNA follows: TGTGCCAGCTCACTATTCGGGGAGTACACTGAAGCTTTCTTT.

The chain is built from TRBV28 and TRBJ2-5; 12 nucleotides agree with TRBD2. The CDR3 consists of 18 residues. From germline, CDR1 is MDHEN and CDR2 SYDVKM. Trimming at V came to 6 bases and at J to 2 bases, leaving 13 bases not matched to a gene. The CDR3 region has the DNA TGTGCCAGCAGCCGGACTAGCGGGATGGGGGGGGGACAAGAGACCCAGTACTTC. This sequence encodes CASSRTSGMGGGQETQYF.

The chain couples TRBV12-3 or TRBV12-4 to TRBJ2-7, with D maybe TRBD2 (6 bases). Trimming took 5 bases from V and 7 from J, leaving 15 bases between them. This CDR3 is 13 amino acids long. The CDR3 DNA sequence: TGTGCCAGCAGTCCACTAGGGGCGGGGGAGCAGTACTTC. It encodes CASSPLGAGEQYF.

This clone showed up just once. The chain joins TRBV30 to TRBJ2-2; 14 bases line up with TRBD2. V trimming: 5 bases; J trimming: 1 base; junction bases outside the gene matches: 18. The CDR3 consists of 21 residues. The germline CDR1 and CDR2 sequences are GTSNPN and SVGIG (reference sequence). CDR3 coding DNA: TGTGCCTGGCCCAACACCCCGCCGGGACTAGCGGGAGACGGGAACACCGGGGAGCTGTTTTTT. Protein product: CAWPNTPPGLAGDGNTGELFF.

Only one count was recorded for this clone. The chain couples TRBV5-5 to TRBJ1-1; D unclear. V lost 0 bases and J lost 1, with 13 bases in between. The CDR3 totals 16 residues. Looked up from germline, CDR1 is SGHKS and CDR2 is YYEKEE (reference sequence). The CDR3 sequence is CASSLGRRLKNTEAFF. The CDR3 DNA is TGTGCCAGCAGCTTGGGCAGGCGTCTCAAGAACACTGAAGCTTTCTTT. The whole variable domain, remainder taken from reference TRBV5-5 and TRBJ1-1, is DAGVTQSPTHLIKTRGQQVTLRCSPISGHKSVSWYQQVLGQGPQFIFQYYEKEERGRGNFPDRFSARQFPNYSSELNVNALLLGDSALYLCASSLGRRLKNTEAFFGQGTRLTVV.

This clone was counted between two and nine times. A junction boundary mismatches the germline segment, possibly from a read error. The rearrangement uses TRBV3-1 (or the pseudogene TRBV3-2) and TRBJ2-1, with a possible D match to TRBD2 (7 bases). The germline CDR1 and CDR2 sequences are LGHDT and YNNKEL (reference sequence). The CDR3 loop spans 12 amino acids. The CDR3 region has the DNA TGTGCCAGCAGCAAGACCGGGGGGCCATTGGTCTTC. Its translation: CASSKTGGPLVF.

This rearrangement joins TRBV5-1 to TRBJ1-1; TRBD1 is a possible D gene (5 bases). Trimming stripped 3 bases from V and 5 bases from J, with 17 bases between. This CDR3 comprises 15 residues. From germline, CDR1 is SGHRS and CDR2 YFSETQ. This CDR3 reads CASSSPATAHTEAFF. In nucleotides, the CDR3 is TGCGCCAGCAGCTCCCCCGCGACAGCTCATACTGAAGCTTTCTTT. Complete variable domain (other parts from reference TRBV5-1 and TRBJ1-1): KAGVTQTPRYLIKTRGQQVTLSCSPISGHRSVSWYQQTPGQGLQFLFEYFSETQRNKGNFPGRFSGRQFSNSRSEMNVSTLELGDSALYLCASSSPATAHTEAFFGQGTRLTVV.

The V call is TRBV28, the J call TRBJ2-1; 11 nucleotides line up with TRBD2. This CDR3 has 15 residues. Germline values: CDR1 MDHEN, CDR2 SYDVKM. The V gene end was trimmed by 5 bases and the J gene end by 3 bases; junction bases not matched to a gene: 3. CDR3 protein: CASSHGTSGYNEQFF. CDR3 in DNA: TGTGCCAGCAGTCACGGGACTAGCGGCTACAATGAGCAGTTCTTC.

V gene TRBV5-1 combines with J gene TRBJ1-1, with 11 bases lining up with TRBD1. Germline trimming cut 3 bases from V and 3 bases from J; bases unmatched to any gene: 10. From germline, CDR1 is SGHRS and CDR2 YFSETQ. The CDR3 is 17 residues long. CDR3 in DNA: TGCGCCAGCAGCTGGACCCTGGACAGGGGGCGGCACACTGAAGCTTTCTTT. It codes for CASSWTLDRGRHTEAFF.

The chain is built from TRBV7-3 and TRBJ2-1; TRBD1 matches at 9 bases. The germline CDR1 and CDR2 sequences are SGHTA and FQGTGA. The CDR3 contains 15 residues. V shed 5 bases and J 10 bases; nucleotides not matched to a gene: 12. The CDR3 loop reads CASSQTGGFLGEQFF. CDR3 DNA sequence: TGTGCCAGCAGCCAGACAGGGGGGTTCCTTGGGGAGCAGTTCTTC.

This chain joins TRBV5-6 and TRBJ1-1, with D possibly TRBD1 on 5 matching bases. The CDR3 consists of 15 residues. V lost 1 base, J lost 1 base, and 11 bases lay in between. Germline loops: CDR1 SGHDT, CDR2 YYEEEE. The CDR3 is CASSLLGVANTEAFF. The CDR3 DNA is TGTGCCAGCAGCTTGTTAGGGGTGGCGAACACTGAAGCTTTCTTT.